This T cell receptor (beta chain) appears in the sequencing data of a study of breast tumors, draining lymph nodes, adjacent tissues. Study-wide results and caveats: Tumors had less TCR diversity than lymph nodes, more than nontumor tissue.

Trimming removed 3 bases from V and 0 bases from J, with 9 bases in between. The germline V gene has CDR1 DFQATT and CDR2 SNEGSKA (reference sequence). The CDR3 length is 13 residues. TCRdb called the multiplex PCR reads again in MiXCR, with one record for every CDR3 protein. Found here are about 130,000 distinct CDR3 sequences, just under 20% of them singletons; the top ten hold roughly 3.6%. Many counts were recorded for this clonotype. Antigen unknown. Breast cancer patients provided tissue from their axillary draining lymph nodes. The rearrangement joins TRBV20-1 to TRBJ2-7; D may be TRBD1 (5 bases). Sequenced: axillary lymph node tissue. The TCR originated in a female donor with breast cancer. Some clones in this sample may be carry-over from other donors' samples. The CDR3 loop is CSASHRRSYEQYF. The CDR3 coding sequence is TGCAGTGCTAGTCACAGGCGCTCCTACGAGCAGTACTTC.